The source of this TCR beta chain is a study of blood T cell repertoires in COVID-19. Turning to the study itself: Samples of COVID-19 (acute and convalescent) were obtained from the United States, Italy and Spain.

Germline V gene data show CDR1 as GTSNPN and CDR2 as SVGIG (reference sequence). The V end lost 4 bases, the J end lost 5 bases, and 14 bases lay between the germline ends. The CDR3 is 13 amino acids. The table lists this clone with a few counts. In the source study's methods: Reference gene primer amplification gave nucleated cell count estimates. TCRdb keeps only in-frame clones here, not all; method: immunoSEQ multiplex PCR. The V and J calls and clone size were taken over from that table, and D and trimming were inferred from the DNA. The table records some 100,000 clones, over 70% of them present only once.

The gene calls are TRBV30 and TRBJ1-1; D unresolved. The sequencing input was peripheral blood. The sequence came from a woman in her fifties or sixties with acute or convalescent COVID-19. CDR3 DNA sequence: TGTGCCTGGATGAGATCGGGGAATACTGAAGCTTTCTTT. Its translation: CAWMRSGNTEAFF.